This TCR beta chain is drawn from a study of Graves' ophthalmopathy and Graves' hyperthyroidism (dated by TCRdb to 2017 to 2018). For the study in its entirety: Peripheral blood was collected at initial diagnosis, before any treatment. After sampling, hyperthyroidism patients received methimazole starting at 30 mg daily, and ophthalmopathy patients received high-dose intravenous methylprednisolone. To tell Graves' ophthalmopathy apart from Graves' hyperthyroidism, and to predict which patients would progress to ophthalmopathy, the study relied on TCR beta repertoire signatures. The approximately 100 discovery patients were randomly divided into training and test sets at a 7:3 ratio. In more than five hyperthyroidism patients, T-cell repertoires of thyroid tissue and blood were compared. To explore V-J signatures that separate ophthalmopathy from hyperthyroidism, a discovery set of approximately 100 patients was enrolled, consisting of approximately 44 with ophthalmopathy and fewer than 60 with stable hyperthyroidism. In total, 135 blood samples were TCR-sequenced: under 45 ophthalmopathy, some 75 hyperthyroidism and some 17 hyperthyroidism-to-ophthalmopathy patients. An independent validation cohort was composed of approximately 18 hyperthyroidism patients and roughly 16 patients who later progressed from hyperthyroidism to ophthalmopathy.

The CDR3 sequence holds 15 residues, the cysteine and phenylalanine included. Only the CDR3 DNA stays, 45 bases, in frame from base 1. V has 4 bases trimmed and J has 0 bases trimmed; junction bases matching no gene number 5. Via the germline V gene (reference sequence), CDR1 is MNHEY and CDR2 SMNVEV. Patients with ophthalmopathy had moderately to severely active disease, with a Clinical Activity Score of 3 or more, a NOSPECS grade of 4 or more, and a disease duration of less than 3 months. Patients with other autoimmune diseases, uncontrolled infections, pregnancy or lactation were excluded from the study. Clinical symptoms, serum thyroxine, TRAb, thyroid ultrasound and orbital computed tomography formed the basis of the diagnosis. Using Ficoll-Paque density gradient centrifugation, PBMCs were isolated from 9.5 to 10 ml of fresh peripheral blood. Total RNA was extracted with Trizol reagent and quality-checked on an Agilent 2100 Bioanalyzer.

For repertoire sequencing, TCR beta CDR3 regions were amplified from RNA transcripts. A first-round RT-PCR used HTBI primers with the Qiagen OneStep RT-PCR kit, followed by a second-round multiplex PCR, size selection and purification. Libraries were sequenced paired-end with 100 bp reads on an Illumina HiSeq2000. In the original analysis: SOAPnuke was used to process the reads, throwing out any read that had adapters, had uncalled bases, had a mean Phred below 15, or lacked an exact constant-primer or identifier match. High-quality paired reads were merged with COPE v1.2.5. Unique nucleotide sequences were defined as clonotypes and aligned to IMGT TRB V, D and J references using MiTCR v1.1. Only V-J combinations with frequency above 0.0001 were analysed, covering 99% to 99.2% of repertoires. A TCR clonal expansion and chaos score per V-J combination was defined as the ratio of F50 clonal expansion to chaos observed in the TCRdist matrix. Welch's t-statistics and random forest were used to reduce the features to about 12 V-J combinations, which were then used as input to a naive Bayes classifier. Thyroid-blood repertoire similarity was quantified with the Morisita-Horn index. TCRdb reprocessed the public reads (quality trimming at Q25 with fastp, clone calling with MiXCR) and kept in-frame beta chains. Duplicate CDR3 protein sequences are folded into a single record with the most common DNA and genes. TCRdb, rather than the study authors, made the V and J calls. For this sample there are some 520,000 distinct CDR3 sequences; under 15% appear just once. Of the sample, over 8% is held by the ten largest clones.

There are many counts of this clonotype. Its antigen is not yet known. Within one base of it there is no much larger clone, and no base qualities were kept. Results the study describes overall, beyond this receptor: No statistical method was used to set the sample size in advance, and the investigators knew which group each participant was assigned to. Ophthalmopathy was separated from stable hyperthyroidism by the 13-signature model with about 85% sensitivity and around 81% specificity in cross-validation and with 80%/75% in the test set. In validation, the model predicted ophthalmopathy progression with nearly 71% sensitivity and 72% to 80% specificity; 12 predicted patients were CT-confirmed with GO in a median of about 6.2 months. Most of the expanded thyroid clonotypes with a frequency above 0.001 were also detected in blood, and it was suggested that the thyroid immune response may be reflected by blood repertoires.

This chain joins TRBV27 to TRBJ2-7, with TRBD2 identical over 8 junction bases. The material sequenced was blood. The clonotype originates from a woman in her thirties with Graves' ophthalmopathy. Donor details come from another sample of the same person, matched by shared clones. The sequenced DNA is TGTGCCAGCAGTTCCCAGCGGGGGAGCTCCTACGAGCAGTACTTC. This yields the protein CASSSQRGSSYEQYF.